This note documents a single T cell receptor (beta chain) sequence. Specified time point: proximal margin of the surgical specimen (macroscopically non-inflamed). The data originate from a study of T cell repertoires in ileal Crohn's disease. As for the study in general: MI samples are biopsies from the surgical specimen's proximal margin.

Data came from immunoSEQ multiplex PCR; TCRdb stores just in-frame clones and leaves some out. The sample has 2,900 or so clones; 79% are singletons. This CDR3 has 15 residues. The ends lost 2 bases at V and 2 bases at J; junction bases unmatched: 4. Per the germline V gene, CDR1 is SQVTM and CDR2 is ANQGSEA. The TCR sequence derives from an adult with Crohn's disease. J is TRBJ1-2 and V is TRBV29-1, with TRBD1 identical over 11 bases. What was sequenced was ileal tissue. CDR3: CSVEPGQGANYGYTF. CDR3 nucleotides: TGCAGCGTTGAACCTGGACAGGGGGCAAACTATGGCTACACCTTC. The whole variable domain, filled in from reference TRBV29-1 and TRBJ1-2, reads SAVISQKPSRDICQRGTSLTIQCQVDSQVTMMFWYRQQPGQSLTLIATANQGSEATYESGFVIDKFPISRPNLTFSTLTVSNMSPEDSSIYLCSVEPGQGANYGYTFGSGTRLTVV.